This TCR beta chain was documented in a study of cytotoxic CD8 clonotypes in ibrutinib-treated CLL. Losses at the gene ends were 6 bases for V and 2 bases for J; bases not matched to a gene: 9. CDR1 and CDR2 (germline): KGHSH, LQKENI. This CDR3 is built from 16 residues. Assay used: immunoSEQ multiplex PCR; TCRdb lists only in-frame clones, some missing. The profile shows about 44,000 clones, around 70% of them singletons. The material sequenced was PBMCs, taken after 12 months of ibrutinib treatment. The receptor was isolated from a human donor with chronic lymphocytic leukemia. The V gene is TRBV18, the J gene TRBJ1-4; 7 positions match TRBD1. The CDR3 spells CASSPPGGLTNEKLFF. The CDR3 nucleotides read TGTGCCAGCTCCCCTCCAGGGGGGCTGACTAATGAAAAACTGTTTTTT.